In this sample, the clone carrying this T cell receptor beta chain turned up many times. Its cognate antigen is unknown. Trimming shortened V by 4 bases and J by 4 bases, and 8 bases separated the two germline ends. Germline V gene sequence: CDR1 MGHRA, CDR2 YSYEKL. There are 13 residues in the CDR3. These data belong to a study of regulatory T cells in long-lasting Graves disease. Time point defined: newly diagnosed GD, antithyroid drugs for less than 3 months. Researchers made the TCR library from RNA that was extracted from PBMCs. Sequencing libraries for TCR beta were prepared with iRepertoire HTBI primers and Arm-PCR of CDR3 regions. Under the authors' procedure: The samples yielded approximately 62 TRBV and about 15 TRBJ segments. TCRdb reprocessed the multiplex PCR reads with MiXCR, giving one entry per CDR3 protein. TCRdb assigned the V and J calls; the authors' analysis was not used. The data show over 200,000 distinct CDR3 sequences, around 18% seen once.

Study-wide results and limits: Persistent Graves' patients showed a TCR diversity that was lower than that of newly diagnosed ones.

Another study also made use of these data, one on T cells in Graves' hyperthyroidism and ophthalmopathy.

The sequencing used peripheral blood mononuclear cells (PBMCs), collected at new diagnosis, from a patient treated with antithyroid drugs. This chain links TRBV4-1 with TRBJ1-5, with D possibly being TRBD1 (5 bases). The TCR sequence derives from a woman aged 25 to 39 with Graves disease. CDR3 nucleotide sequence: TGCGCCAGCAGCCTGACAGAGAATCAGCCCCAGCATTTT. Residues: CASSLTENQPQHF.